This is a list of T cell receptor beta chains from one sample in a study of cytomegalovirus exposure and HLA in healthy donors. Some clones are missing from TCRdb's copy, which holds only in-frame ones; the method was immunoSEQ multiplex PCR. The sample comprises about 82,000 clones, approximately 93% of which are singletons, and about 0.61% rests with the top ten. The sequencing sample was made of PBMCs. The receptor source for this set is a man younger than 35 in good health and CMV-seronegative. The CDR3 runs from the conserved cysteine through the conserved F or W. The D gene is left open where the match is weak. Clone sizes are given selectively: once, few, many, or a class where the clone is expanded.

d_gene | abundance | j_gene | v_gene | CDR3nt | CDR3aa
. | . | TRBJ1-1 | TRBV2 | TGTGCCAGCAAGGCAGGGCCGAACACTGAAGCTTTCTTT | CASKAGPNTEAFF
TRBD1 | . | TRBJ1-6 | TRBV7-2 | TGTGCCAGCAGCTTAGTCTCGGCCAGGGGGAATTCACCCCTCCACTTT | CASSLVSARGNSPLHF
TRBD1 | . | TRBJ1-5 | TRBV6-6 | TGTGCCAGTCGCCCCTTGGGACAGGGGGGTCAGCCCCAGCATTTT | CASRPLGQGGQPQHF
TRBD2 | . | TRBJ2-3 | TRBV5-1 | TGCGCCAGCAGCTTGGCCGGGCGGGGGGCCATGAGGAATACGCAGTATTTT | CASSLAGRGAMRNTQYF
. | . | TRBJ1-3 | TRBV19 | TGTGCCAGTAGAAAAACAGGGAGTGGAAACACCATATATTTT | CASRKTGSGNTIYF
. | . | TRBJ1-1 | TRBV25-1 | TGTGCCAGCAGCCCCGGGAGATTAAGGACTGAAGCTTTCTTT | CASSPGRLRTEAFF
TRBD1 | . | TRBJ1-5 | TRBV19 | TGTGCCGCGGCCGGGACAGGGGGCGGTCAGCCCCAGCATTTT | CAAAGTGGGQPQHF
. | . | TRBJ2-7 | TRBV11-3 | TGTGCCAGCAGCTTAGAAGGACAGCAGTACGAGCAGTACTTC | CASSLEGQQYEQYF
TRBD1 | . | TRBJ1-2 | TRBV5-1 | TGCGCCAGCAGCTTGCCTGGGACAGAGGGTGGCTACACCTTC | CASSLPGTEGGYTF
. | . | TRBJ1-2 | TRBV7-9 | TGTGCCAGCGGCTACGGGGGTGGACTGAGTCTCCATGGCTACACCTTC | CASGYGGGLSLHGYTF
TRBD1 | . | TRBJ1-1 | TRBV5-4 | TGTGCCAGCAGCCCGGACAGGACCACGACTGAAGCTTTCTTT | CASSPDRTTTEAFF
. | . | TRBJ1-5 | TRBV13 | TGTGCCAGCAGCTTAGGGAGACAAGGTACGCAGCCCCAGCATTTT | CASSLGRQGTQPQHF
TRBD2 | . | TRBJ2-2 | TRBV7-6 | TGTGCCAGCAGCTTAGCGTACGCGGGAGGGCCAAACACCGGGGAGCTGTTTTTT | CASSLAYAGGPNTGELFF
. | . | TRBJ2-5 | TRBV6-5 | TGTGCCAGCAGTCAACTCCAGGAGGAAGAGACCCAGTACTTC | CASSQLQEEETQYF
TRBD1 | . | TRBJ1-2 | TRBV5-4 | TGTGCCAGCAGAACGGGACAGACTAACTATGGCTACACCTTC | CASRTGQTNYGYTF
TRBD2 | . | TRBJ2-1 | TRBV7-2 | TGTGCCAGCAGCGCGGCGGGGGGACTAGCGGGGAAGAATGAGCAGTTCTTC | CASSAAGGLAGKNEQFF
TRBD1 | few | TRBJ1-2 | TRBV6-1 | TGTGCCAGCAGTGAATCGGCGACAGGGAGTTATGGCTACACCTTC | CASSESATGSYGYTF
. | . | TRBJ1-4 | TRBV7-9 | TGTGCCAGCAGCTTAGCAGGGAGTAATGAAAAACTGTTTTTT | CASSLAGSNEKLFF
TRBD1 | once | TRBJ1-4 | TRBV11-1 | TGTGCCAGCACAGGGGGCGGTAATGAAAAACTGTTTTTT | CASTGGGNEKLFF
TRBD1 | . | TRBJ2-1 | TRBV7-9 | TGTGCCAGCAGCTCGGACAGGAGAAAGTACAATGAGCAGTTCTTC | CASSSDRRKYNEQFF
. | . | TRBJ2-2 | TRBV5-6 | TGTGCCAGCAGCTTGGATTACCTCGGTCGGGCCGGGGAGCTGTTTTTT | CASSLDYLGRAGELFF
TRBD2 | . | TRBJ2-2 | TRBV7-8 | TGTGCCAGCAGCTTGAGACTAGCCCTTCCCGGGGAGCTGTTTTTT | CASSLRLALPGELFF
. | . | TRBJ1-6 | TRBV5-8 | TGTGCCAGCAGCTTGGCCAAGGTGGCAGGCTCGCTCAATTCACCCCTCCACTTT | CASSLAKVAGSLNSPLHF
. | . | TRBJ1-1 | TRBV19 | TGTGCCAGTAGTACAGGGGAAGCTGAAGCTTTCTTT | CASSTGEAEAFF
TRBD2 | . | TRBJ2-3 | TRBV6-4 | TGTGCCAGCAGTGACTCTGTAGCGGGAGGCACAGATACGCAGTATTTT | CASSDSVAGGTDTQYF
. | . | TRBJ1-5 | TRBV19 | TGTGCCAGTAGTAGGGGGGGGATTCAGCCCCAGCATTTT | CASSRGGIQPQHF
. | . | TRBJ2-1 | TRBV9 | TGTGCCAGCAGCGTAGACAGGACCAATGAGCAGTTCTTC | CASSVDRTNEQFF
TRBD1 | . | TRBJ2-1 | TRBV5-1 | TGCGCCAGCAGCATAGGGACAGGGGGCAATGAGCAGTTCTTC | CASSIGTGGNEQFF
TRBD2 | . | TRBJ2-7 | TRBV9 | TGTGCCAGCAGCGTAGAAGTAGCGGGGCCCTACGAGCAGTACTTC | CASSVEVAGPYEQYF
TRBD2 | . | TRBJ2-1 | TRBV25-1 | TGTGCCAGCAGTGAAACTCGCGGGAGTTACAATGAGCAGTTCTTC | CASSETRGSYNEQFF
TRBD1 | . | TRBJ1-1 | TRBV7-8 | TGTGCCAGCAGCTTAGGGACAGGGATGAACACTGAAGCTTTCTTT | CASSLGTGMNTEAFF
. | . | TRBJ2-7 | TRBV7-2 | TGTGCCAGCAGCTTCTGTCTGGGCCAGGTTTGCTACGAGCAGTACTTC | CASSFCLGQVCYEQYF
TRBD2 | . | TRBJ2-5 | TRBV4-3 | TGCGCCAGCAGCGAATCCGGGGCGGGGGGCCAAGAGACCCAGTACTTC | CASSESGAGGQETQYF
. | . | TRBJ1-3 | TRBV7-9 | TGTGCCAGCTCCCCCCCCAGCTCTGGAAACACCATATATTTT | CASSPPSSGNTIYF
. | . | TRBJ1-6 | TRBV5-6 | TGTGCCAGCAGGGATAAGGGACTCTCCTATAATTCACCCCTCCACTTT | CASRDKGLSYNSPLHF
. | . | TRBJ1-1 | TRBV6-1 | TGTGCCAGTCGCCTGGGCTTGAACACTGAAGCTTTCTTT | CASRLGLNTEAFF
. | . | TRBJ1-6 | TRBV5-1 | TGCGCCAGCAGCTTGGAGCCTTCTCGCATGGGAGGTTCACCCCTCCACTTT | CASSLEPSRMGGSPLHF
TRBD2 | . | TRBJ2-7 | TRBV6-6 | TGTGCCAGCAGTCCCGCGGGACTAGTCGGCGAGCAGTACTTC | CASSPAGLVGEQYF
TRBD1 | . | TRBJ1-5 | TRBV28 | TGTGCCAGCATTACCGGACAGGGGCGACAGCCCCAGCATTTT | CASITGQGRQPQHF
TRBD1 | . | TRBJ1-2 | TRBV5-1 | TGCGCCAGCAGCACTCGGACAGGGGACAACTATGGCTACACCTTC | CASSTRTGDNYGYTF